The TCR beta chain under discussion was sequenced for a study of blood T cells in healthy people across ages. General study findings and limits: Both higher diversity and more naive CD4+ cells marked long-lived donors when set against aged donors.

PCR was performed a second time for roughly 7 to 11 cycles using a sample-barcoded 5' primer and a J-beta primer mix. A template-switch adaptor with 12 random nucleotides tagged each cDNA molecule. Each sample provided no less than 2.5 million CDR3-containing paired-end reads. TCRdb re-called the 5' RACE reads with MiXCR, one entry per CDR3 protein. The sample carries more than 800,000 distinct CDR3 sequences, 25% to 30% recorded once. Roughly 10 milliliters of peripheral blood were drawn from each donor. Germline-derived CDR1 and CDR2 are MNHEY and SVGEGT. The CDR3 runs to 12 residues. Worth noting for this clonotype: Its antigen is currently unknown. Relative to the germline gene, one junction end is altered; a read error may explain this.

This receptor was obtained from a woman over 75 in good health. Sequencing was performed on blood. The chain combines TRBV6-2 or TRBV6-3 with TRBJ2-2; D is possibly TRBD2 (6 bases). The DNA of the CDR3 is TGTGCCAGCGAGGACTTCCCCGGGGGGCTGTTTTTT. Amino acids: CASEDFPGGLFF.